One sample yielded the 25 T cell receptor beta chains listed below, sequenced in a study of CD8+CD57+ T cells in acquired aplastic anemia. Genomic DNA, serving as template, underwent TCR beta VDJ and CDR3 profiling. TCRdb recomputed calls from the reads with MiXCR, one row per CDR3 protein. The table lists about 290,000 distinct CDR3 sequences, 45% to 65% of them singletons, with 1% to 1.5% in the top ten. It was patients with CD8+CD57+ cell expansion by flow cytometry who were chosen for sequencing. Specimen: sorted CD4+, CD8+, or CD8+CD57+ T cells (not recorded which) from PBMCs. The receptors shown here come from a human donor with aplastic anemia.

This clonotype was picked up many times. The rearrangement joins TRBV5-1 to TRBJ2-5; D is ambiguous. The CDR3 contains 13 residues. CDR1 is SGHRS and CDR2 is YFSETQ in the germline V gene. Trimming pared 1 base from V and 2 bases from J, leaving 6 bases between. CDR3 residues: CASSLNRQETQYF. The CDR3 coding sequence is TGCGCCAGCAGCTTGAACAGACAAGAGACCCAGTACTTC.

This clonotype was recorded a few times. The V and J genes are TRBV20-1 and TRBJ2-7; the match to TRBD2 covers 13 bases. After removal of 5 bases from V and 9 bases from J, the junction contained 7 bases not matched to a gene. Per germline, CDR1 DFQATT and CDR2 SNEGSKA (reference sequence). The CDR3 loop spans 13 amino acids. The CDR3 spells CSAPGTSGIRQYF. CDR3 nucleotide sequence: TGCAGTGCTCCCGGGACTAGCGGGATCAGGCAGTACTTC.

The chain joins TRBV7-2 to TRBJ2-1; no firm D call. V lost 3 bases and J 8 bases, leaving 11 bases between the germline ends. Germline V gene sequence: CDR1 SGHTA, CDR2 FQGNSA. The CDR3 consists of 13 residues. For the CDR3, the DNA is TGTGCCAGCAGCTTCCAGCGTCTCGATGAGCAGTTCTTC. Protein: CASSFQRLDEQFF.

The chain links TRBV5-4 to TRBJ2-7, with D possibly TRBD1 on 5 matching bases. CDR1 SGHNT and CDR2 YYREEE come from the germline V gene (reference sequence). V gave up 4 bases and J gave up 4 bases, with 12 bases separating them. The CDR3 consists of 13 residues. The CDR3 DNA reads TGTGCCAGCAGCCTACAGGAGACGTACGAGCAGTACTTC. Protein: CASSLQETYEQYF.

This clonotype was detected ten times or more. Written as DNA, the CDR3 is TGTGCCAGCAGTGAAGGGACAGGGGTTACTGAAGCTTTCTTT. Translating gives CASSEGTGVTEAFF. The chain has TRBV6-1 and TRBJ1-1; 9 bases line up with TRBD1. Germline loops: CDR1 MNHNS, CDR2 SASEGT. V gave up 1 base and J gave up 5 bases; unmatched junction bases: 2. The length of the CDR3 is 14 residues.

A remark on this clonotype: The germline gene is not matched at one end of the junction; a read error may be the cause. The chain joins TRBV7-2 to TRBJ2-7, with 9 bases identical to TRBD1. The germline CDR1 and CDR2 sequences are SGHTA and FQGNSA. This CDR3 has 14 residues. The CDR3 spells CASSRQGDSYERYF. The DNA of the CDR3 is TGTGCCAGCAGCAGACAGGGGGACTCCTACGAGCGGTACTTC.

The rearrangement links TRBV10-1 to TRBJ1-3; D call uncertain. The CDR3 is made up of 14 amino acids. With 6 bases removed from V and 3 bases from J, the gap between germline ends came to 12 bases. CDR1 and CDR2 (germline): WNHNN, SYGVQD (reference sequence). The CDR3 DNA sequence: TGCGCCAGCAGCGACCAGTGGGGTGGAAACACCATATATTTT. It yields the protein CASSDQWGGNTIYF.

The chain couples TRBV10-3 to TRBJ2-1; 13 bases are a match to TRBD2. This CDR3 comprises 15 residues. Germline V gene sequence: CDR1 ENHRY, CDR2 SYGVKD. The junction had 7 bases not matched to a gene; V was cut back by 6 bases and J by 8 bases. The CDR3 DNA sequence: TGTGCCATCAGGCAACTAGCGGGAGGGCCCGATGAGCAGTTCTTC. This codes for CAIRQLAGGPDEQFF.

V and J are TRBV12-3 or TRBV12-4 and TRBJ2-1; possible D gene TRBD1, 5 bases. V was clipped by 3 bases and J by 9 bases, with 9 bases between them. CDR3 length equals 12 residues. CDR3 loop: CASSFRGGEQFF. Here the CDR3 DNA reads TGTGCCAGCAGTTTTAGGGGCGGTGAGCAGTTCTTC.

The chain is built from TRBV5-4 and TRBJ2-7; a possible D gene is TRBD2 (7 bases). The germline CDR1 and CDR2 sequences are SGHNT and YYREEE (reference sequence). V lost 3 bases to trimming and J lost 2 bases, with 15 bases between them. This CDR3 is 15 amino acids long. CDR3: CASSSSGGLPYEQYF. CDR3 DNA: TGTGCCAGCAGCTCCTCGGGGGGCCTTCCCTACGAGCAGTACTTC.

This clonotype has just a few counts. This chain links TRBV5-6 with TRBJ1-2; tentative D call: TRBD1 (5 bases). Germline V lookup: CDR1 SGHDT, CDR2 YYEEEE. The V gene lost 4 bases and the J gene lost 8 bases, with 15 bases spanning the gap. CDR3 length: 13 amino acids. The DNA of the CDR3 is TGTGCCAGCAGCCCCTGGGGCCTAGTGGGCTACACCTTC. This encodes CASSPWGLVGYTF. Combining the CDR3 with reference TRBV5-6 and TRBJ1-2 gives the whole variable domain DAGVTQSPTHLIKTRGQQVTLRCSPKSGHDTVSWYQQALGQGPQFIFQYYEEEERQRGNFPDRFSGHQFPNYSSELNVNALLLGDSALYLCASSPWGLVGYTFGSGTRLTVV.

This clonotype was recorded at least ten times. Its ends do not fully match the called genes, so a read error is possible. This chain links TRBV6-5 with TRBJ1-6; D gene ambiguous. Germline loops: CDR1 MNHEY, CDR2 SVGAGI. The CDR3 has 14 residues. The CDR3, as DNA: TGTGGCAGCAGTTACTCTTACAGTAATTCACCCCTCCACTTT. As protein: CGSSYSYSNSPLHF.

The V gene is TRBV24-1, the J gene TRBJ2-3, with D tentatively TRBD2 (6 bases). The ends were cut back, 3 bases at V and 4 bases at J, with 10 bases in the middle. CDR3 size: 14 residues. Germline assignment: CDR1 KGHDR and CDR2 SFDVKD. CDR3 region: CATSDPRGADTQYF. The DNA of the CDR3 is TGTGCCACCAGTGATCCCCGCGGGGCAGATACGCAGTATTTT.

The sample holds many counts of this clonotype. V is TRBV6-5 and J is TRBJ1-5; possibly TRBD1 for D (5 bases). CDR3 length equals 15 residues. The V gene lost 2 bases and the J gene lost 5 bases, with 13 bases spanning the gap. The V gene's germline CDR1 is MNHEY and CDR2 SVGAGI. This CDR3 is CASSYAGGGDQPQHF. The DNA for the CDR3 is TGTGCCAGCAGTTACGCGGGGGGAGGGGATCAGCCCCAGCATTTT.

This chain connects TRBV7-3 to TRBJ2-7; 14 nucleotides align to TRBD2. The CDR3 is made up of 16 amino acids. The ends lost 4 bases at V and 6 bases at J; junction bases unmatched: 8. CDR1 and CDR2 (germline): SGHTA, FQGTGA. The CDR3 sequence: CASSSSGLAGAVEQYF. CDR3 coding DNA: TGTGCCAGCAGCTCCTCGGGACTAGCGGGGGCGGTCGAGCAGTACTTC. Full variable domain (remainder filled in from reference TRBV7-3 and TRBJ2-7): GAGVSQTPSNKVTEKGKYVELRCDPISGHTALYWYRQSLGQGPEFLIYFQGTGAADDSGLPNDRFFAVRPEGSVSTLKIQRTERGDSAVYLCASSSSGLAGAVEQYFGPGTRLTVT.

The chain uses TRBV3-1 and TRBJ2-6, with D perhaps being TRBD1 or TRBD2 (6 bases each). CDR1 is LGHDT, CDR2 YNNKEL, per germline (reference sequence). This CDR3 contains 16 residues. The V and J ends lost 4 bases and 2 bases respectively, with 12 bases between them. The DNA for the CDR3 is TGTGCCAGCAGCCCACTAGGGGGGACTGGGGCCAACGTCCTGACTTTC. Protein: CASSPLGGTGANVLTF.

The count of this clonotype is one. In DNA form, the CDR3 reads TGTGCCAGCAGCCAGACTTTGAACACCGGGGAGCTGTTTTTT. Translation: CASSQTLNTGELFF. The V call is TRBV7-2, the J call TRBJ2-2; no definite D call. The CDR3 consists of 14 residues. V gave up 5 bases and J gave up 1 base, with 8 bases separating them. Germline-derived CDR1 and CDR2 are SGHTA and FQGNSA.

About this clonotype itself: A read error may be the cause here, since a much bigger clone is one base away. The chain uses TRBV5-1 and TRBJ2-7, with TRBD1 matching 10 bases. From germline, CDR1 is SGHRS and CDR2 YFSETQ. There are 14 residues in the CDR3. With V trimmed by 10 bases and J by 5 bases, 12 bases remained unmatched. CDR3 sequence reads: CAGCSGTGDHEQYF. CDR3 nucleotide sequence: TGCGCCGGCTGCTCCGGGACAGGGGATCACGAGCAGTACTTC.

The J gene is TRBJ2-3, the V gene TRBV15; 12 bases fit TRBD2. In germline, CDR1 is LNHNV, CDR2 YYDKDF (reference sequence). The CDR3 is made up of 16 amino acids. V shed 3 bases and J 8 bases; nucleotides not matched to a gene: 9. The DNA of the CDR3 is TGTGCCACCAGCAGTAGACTAGCGGGAGCTCGGGGTACGCAGTATTTT. It yields the protein CATSSRLAGARGTQYF. Filled out from reference TRBV15 and TRBJ2-3, the complete variable domain reads DAMVIQNPRYQVTQFGKPVTLSCSQTLNHNVMYWYQQKSSQAPKLLFHYYDKDFNNEADTPDNFQSRRPNTSFCFLDIRSPGLGDTAMYLCATSSRLAGARGTQYFGPGTRLTVL.

V and J are TRBV29-1 and TRBJ2-5; D might be TRBD1 (5 bases). Germline values: CDR1 SQVTM, CDR2 ANQGSEA. The CDR3 length is 13 residues. The V and J ends lost 3 bases and 2 bases respectively, with 10 bases between them. CDR3 sequence (DNA): TGCAGCGTTGACATAAGGGGACAAGAGACCCAGTACTTC. Protein product: CSVDIRGQETQYF.

The V gene is TRBV29-1, the J gene TRBJ2-3; 9 bases match TRBD2. V shed 4 bases, J shed 5 bases, and the junction held 7 bases outside the gene matches. This CDR3 is built from 14 residues. Germline V gives CDR1 SQVTM, CDR2 ANQGSEA. The DNA for the CDR3 is TGCAGCGTTGTTGTGTTAGCGGGAGAAGATACGCAGTATTTT. The encoded protein is CSVVVLAGEDTQYF.

This clonotype came up a few times. V is TRBV5-6 and J is TRBJ1-5; the D is unclear. CDR1 is SGHDT, CDR2 YYEEEE, per germline. The germline V and J ends were trimmed by 0 bases and 5 bases, with 12 bases remaining between them. The CDR3 totals 15 residues. CDR3 nucleotide sequence: TGTGCCAGCAGCTTGGATGGCGCCCACCATCAGCCCCAGCATTTT. Residues: CASSLDGAHHQPQHF.

This clonotype appeared a few times. The chain combines TRBV2 with TRBJ1-1, with 8 positions matching TRBD1. Germline trimming cut 10 bases from V and 0 bases from J; bases unmatched to any gene: 7. Germline V gene data show CDR1 as SNHLY and CDR2 as FYNNEI. The CDR3 sequence is 14 residues long. CDR3 coding DNA: TGTGCCACCAGAGGACAGGGATTGAACACTGAAGCTTTCTTT. As protein: CATRGQGLNTEAFF.

The chain uses TRBV15 and TRBJ2-5, with a possible D match to TRBD2 (7 bases). Germline V gene lookup returns CDR1 LNHNV and CDR2 YYDKDF (reference sequence). Trimming took 0 bases from V and 2 from J, leaving 16 bases between them. CDR3 length: 17 residues. CDR3 loop: CATSRDDFGGRQETQYF. The CDR3 DNA is TGTGCCACCAGCAGAGATGATTTCGGGGGGCGGCAAGAGACCCAGTACTTC.

This clonotype has just a few counts. The chain uses TRBV2 and TRBJ1-6; a possible D gene is TRBD1 (5 bases). The CDR3 covers 15 residues. Germline loops: CDR1 SNHLY, CDR2 FYNNEI. V lost 6 bases, J lost 10 bases, and 19 bases lay in between. The CDR3 region is CASRGAERGASPLHF. The CDR3 DNA follows: TGTGCCAGCAGGGGAGCGGAGAGGGGCGCCTCACCCCTCCACTTT.